This T cell receptor (beta chain) was sequenced in a study of T cell responses to AZD1222 COVID-19 vaccine. This clone was seen just once. Sequencing was performed with immunoSEQ multiplex PCR; in TCRdb, only in-frame clones are kept and a portion is missing. The data hold 110,000 or so clones, with about 83% observed a single time. The CDR3 runs 17 residues. The V gene lost 3 bases and the J gene lost 8 bases, with 23 bases spanning the gap. Germline lookup yields CDR1 MDHEN and CDR2 SYDVKM. The receptor comes from an adult in good health. The gene calls are TRBV28 and TRBJ2-1, with D tentatively TRBD1 (5 bases). This sample comprised peripheral blood, obtained on day 0 of AZD1222 vaccination. CDR3 protein: CASSFQNSVQAEDEQFF. The DNA of the CDR3 is TGTGCCAGCAGTTTTCAAAATTCAGTACAGGCTGAGGATGAGCAGTTCTTC.